These 27 T cell receptor beta chains were sequenced from one sample in a study of glioma-infiltrating T cells after dendritic cell vaccination. The assay was immunoSEQ multiplex PCR, and TCRdb's table has in-frame clones only and misses some. The table includes approximately 46,000 clones, around 91% detected once. Time point in this sample: after dendritic cell vaccination, including at tumor progression/relapse. This material consisted of blood, taken after dendritic cell vaccination. The receptors stem from a human donor with glioblastoma.

This clone was counted a single time. V is TRBV4-1 and J is TRBJ1-5; D unresolved. Trimming removed 0 bases from V and 9 bases from J, with 12 bases in between. The CDR3 is made up of 14 amino acids. CDR1 is MGHRA, CDR2 YSYEKL, per germline. DNA of the CDR3: TGCGCCAGCAGCCAAGACCAGGCGTTCACGCCCCAGCATTTT. It translates to CASSQDQAFTPQHF.

The rearrangement links TRBV9 to TRBJ1-6, with D perhaps TRBD1 (5 bases). Germline lookup yields CDR1 SGDLS and CDR2 YYNGEE. Trimming stripped 4 bases from V and 7 bases from J, with 18 bases between. The CDR3 consists of 16 residues. This CDR3 is CASSKSHRGLNSPLHF. The CDR3 DNA is TGTGCCAGCAGCAAAAGCCACCGGGGACTAAATTCACCCCTCCACTTT.

CDR3 in amino acids: CASSSQGVRAYNEQFF. CDR3 DNA: TGTGCCAGCAGCTCTCAGGGGGTAAGGGCCTACAATGAGCAGTTCTTC. The rearrangement uses TRBV5-6 and TRBJ2-1, with TRBD1 matching 7 bases. Germline values: CDR1 SGHDT, CDR2 YYEEEE. With V trimmed by 3 bases and J by 2 bases, 8 bases remained unmatched. The length of the CDR3 is 16 residues.

The CDR3 sequence is CASSLEPGVLTDTQYF. The CDR3 nucleotides are TGTGCCAGCAGCTTAGAGCCAGGGGTGCTCACAGATACGCAGTATTTT. The V call is TRBV11-2, the J call TRBJ2-3; D is perhaps TRBD1 (6 bases). This CDR3 has 16 residues. The germline V gene encodes CDR1 SGHAT and CDR2 FQNNGV. Between the trimmed V and J ends, which lost 0 bases and 2 bases, there was a span of 12 bases.

In this sample, this clone turned up a few times. This rearrangement joins TRBV4-1 to TRBJ1-4; no firm D call. The CDR3 loop spans 14 amino acids. V lost 4 bases to trimming and J lost 5 bases, with 11 bases between them. CDR1 and CDR2 from the germline V gene are MGHRA and YSYEKL. CDR3 loop: CASSPPRGNEKLFF. The CDR3 DNA reads TGCGCCAGCAGCCCCCCCAGAGGGAATGAAAAACTGTTTTTT.

This clone came up once. The chain couples TRBV28 to TRBJ2-5; D is perhaps TRBD1 (5 bases). CDR3 length: 18 amino acids. CDR1 is MDHEN, CDR2 SYDVKM, per germline. The V end was cut by 3 bases, the J end by 2 bases, with 22 bases between. The CDR3 DNA is TGTGCCAGCAGTTTCCGCTCCAATCAGGGCCAGTGGCAAGAGACCCAGTACTTC. This encodes CASSFRSNQGQWQETQYF. Based on the CDR3 plus reference TRBV28 and TRBJ2-5, the full variable domain is DVKVTQSSRYLVKRTGEKVFLECVQDMDHENMFWYRQDPGLGLRLIYFSYDVKMKEKGDIPEGYSVSREKKERFSLILESASTNQTSMYLCASSFRSNQGQWQETQYFGPGTRLLVL.

The chain carries TRBV30 and TRBJ1-1; maybe TRBD1 (5 bases). Germline CDR1 and CDR2: GTSNPN and SVGIG (reference sequence). Trimming left V 3 bases short and J 3 bases short, with 14 bases between. The CDR3 runs to 14 residues. CDR3 sequence: CAWSRDSRDTEAFF. The DNA for the CDR3 is TGTGCCTGGAGCCGGGACTCAAGGGACACTGAAGCTTTCTTT.

The chain carries TRBV11-2 and TRBJ2-7, with TRBD2 identical over 10 bases. The CDR3 is 17 residues long. Germline values: CDR1 SGHAT, CDR2 FQNNGV. V was clipped by 1 base and J by 6 bases; unmatched bases: 12. CDR3: CASSLAYSGRASGEQYF. CDR3 sequence (DNA): TGTGCCAGCAGCTTAGCATACAGCGGGAGGGCCTCCGGCGAGCAGTACTTC.

J is TRBJ2-2 and V is TRBV19, with a weak D call TRBD1 (6 bases). Germline V gene lookup returns CDR1 LNHDA and CDR2 SQIVND (reference sequence). This CDR3 spans 14 amino acids. Trimming pared 8 bases from V and 8 bases from J, leaving 18 bases between. The CDR3 DNA reads TGTGCCAGTTCCCTCACAGGGAGCCCTGGGGAGCTGTTTTTT. The encoded protein is CASSLTGSPGELFF. The whole variable domain, filled in from reference TRBV19 and TRBJ2-2, reads DGGITQSPKYLFRKEGQNVTLSCEQNLNHDAMYWYRQDPGQGLRLIYYSQIVNDFQKGDIAEGYSVSREKKESFPLTVTSAQKNPTAFYLCASSLTGSPGELFFGEGSRLTVL.

V gene TRBV4-1 combines with J gene TRBJ2-1, with D perhaps matching TRBD2 (6 bases). This CDR3 region has 18 residues. CDR1 MGHRA and CDR2 YSYEKL come from the germline V gene. Trimming left V 2 bases short and J 1 base short, with 18 bases between. This CDR3 reads CASSQRMYGSLSYNEQFF. Here the CDR3 DNA reads TGCGCCAGCAGCCAAAGAATGTACGGGAGCCTGTCCTACAATGAGCAGTTCTTC.

V usage is TRBV30 and J usage is TRBJ1-1; tentative D call: TRBD1 (6 bases). CDR1 and CDR2 from the germline V gene are GTSNPN and SVGIG (reference sequence). V was clipped by 2 bases and J by 5 bases, with 9 bases between them. This CDR3 contains 12 residues. The CDR3 nucleotides read TGTGCCTGGAGTCCAGGGGTAACTGAAGCTTTCTTT. As protein: CAWSPGVTEAFF.

V gene TRBV6-7 combines with J gene TRBJ1-1; D perhaps matches TRBD1 (5 bases). TRBV6-7 is annotated as an ORF whose role is uncertain. Deletions cut 2 bases from V and 4 bases from J, with 14 bases between. The CDR3 spans 15 residues. The DNA for the CDR3 is TGTGCCAGCAGTTACGAGGGGAGGGTTTGCACTGAAGCTTTCTTT. It specifies CASSYEGRVCTEAFF.

The J gene is TRBJ1-5, the V gene TRBV10-3; TRBD1 is a possible D gene (6 bases). Germline CDR1 is ENHRY and CDR2 is SYGVKD. V was cut by 2 bases and J by 4 bases, with 9 bases left in between. This CDR3 has 14 amino acids. This CDR3 is CAISELGQNQPQHF. For the CDR3, the DNA is TGTGCCATCAGTGAGCTTGGACAGAATCAGCCCCAGCATTTT.

The V call is TRBV5-1, the J call TRBJ2-2; 8 positions match TRBD1. The CDR3 has 16 residues. The V gene's germline CDR1 is SGHRS and CDR2 YFSETQ. The J segment lost 2 bases and the V segment lost 3 bases, leaving 6 bases of the junction unmatched. Here the CDR3 reads CASSSGQGGNTGELFF. CDR3 nucleotide sequence: TGCGCCAGCAGCTCAGGACAGGGTGGAAACACCGGGGAGCTGTTTTTT.

This clone was counted only a few times. The rearrangement joins TRBV28 to TRBJ2-7; tentative D call: TRBD1 (6 bases). There are 12 residues in the CDR3. Trimming left V 7 bases short and J 10 bases short, with 17 bases between. Germline CDR1 is MDHEN and CDR2 is SYDVKM. The CDR3: CASTPPRGFQYF. CDR3 bases: TGTGCCAGCACCCCACCCAGGGGTTTTCAGTACTTC.

This clone was recorded once. The chain recombines TRBV7-3 with TRBJ2-1; 10 bases are shared with TRBD2. The V gene end was trimmed by 5 bases and the J gene end by 8 bases; junction bases not matched to a gene: 12. This CDR3 spans 16 amino acids. From germline, CDR1 is SGHTA and CDR2 FQGTGA. The DNA for the CDR3 is TGTGCCAGCAGCCACCGACTAGCGGGTGGTCGAGATGAGCAGTTCTTC. Translation gives CASSHRLAGGRDEQFF.

The chain has TRBV28 and TRBJ2-1; D possibly corresponds to TRBD2 (5 bases). The CDR3 spans 21 residues. Per germline, CDR1 MDHEN and CDR2 SYDVKM. Between the trimmed V and J ends, which lost 5 bases and 5 bases, there was a span of 34 bases. CDR3 protein: CASSKSGEYPLRGGKDNEQFF. Written as DNA, the CDR3 is TGTGCCAGCAGTAAGTCCGGGGAGTACCCTCTTCGTGGTGGGAAGGACAATGAGCAGTTCTTC.

About this clone: One junction end does not reproduce the germline sequence, and a read error may be involved. The J gene is TRBJ1-1, the V gene TRBV7-3; TRBD1 agrees at 9 bases. The V gene's germline CDR1 is SGHTA and CDR2 FQGTGA. There are 16 residues in the CDR3. CDR3: CASRLTGGGMNTEAFF. The DNA for the CDR3 is TGTGCCAGCAGATTAACAGGGGGCGGAATGAACACTGAAGCTTTCTTT.

This chain connects TRBV6-1 to TRBJ1-3; 8 nucleotides line up with TRBD1. Per germline, CDR1 MNHNS and CDR2 SASEGT. V shed 1 base and J 4 bases; nucleotides not matched to a gene: 3. The CDR3 contains 15 residues. The CDR3: CASSEGTGYGNTIYF. Here the CDR3 DNA reads TGTGCCAGCAGTGAAGGGACAGGGTACGGAAACACCATATATTTT.

This clone showed up just once. V usage is TRBV27 and J usage is TRBJ2-3, with D possibly TRBD1 on 5 matching bases. The CDR3 covers 14 residues. Germline assignment: CDR1 MNHEY and CDR2 SMNVEV (reference sequence). V shed 8 bases and J shed 0 bases, with 12 bases lying between them. The CDR3 sequence: CASGPGPSTDTQYF. Here the CDR3 DNA reads TGTGCCAGCGGCCCAGGGCCTAGCACAGATACGCAGTATTTT.

This clone was seen only once. In DNA form, the CDR3 reads TGTGCCAGCAGCCGCGACAGGGGGTTTCTTTATGAGCAGTTCTTC. This sequence encodes CASSRDRGFLYEQFF. The chain combines TRBV5-4 with TRBJ2-1; 9 bases are a match to TRBD1. This CDR3 spans 15 amino acids. V dropped 4 bases and J dropped 8; count of bases not matched to a gene: 10. Per germline, CDR1 SGHNT and CDR2 YYREEE (reference sequence).

This clone occurred once. The chain joins TRBV14 to TRBJ1-2, with D hard to call. Germline V gene lookup returns CDR1 SGHDN and CDR2 FVKESK. The CDR3 contains 13 residues. Trimming shortened V by 0 bases and J by 4 bases, and 6 bases separated the two germline ends. The CDR3 spells CASSQDPSYGYTF. In nucleotides, the CDR3 is TGTGCCAGCAGCCAAGATCCCAGCTATGGCTACACCTTC.

The genes are TRBV29-1 and TRBJ1-1; a possible D gene is TRBD1 (5 bases). CDR3 size: 13 residues. Per the germline V gene, CDR1 is SQVTM and CDR2 is ANQGSEA. With 7 bases removed from V and 0 bases from J, the gap between germline ends came to 12 bases. DNA of the CDR3: TGCAGCGGGGGGGATCCCTTGAACACTGAAGCTTTCTTT. Translating it yields CSGGDPLNTEAFF.

The rearrangement links TRBV29-1 to TRBJ2-1; D is ambiguous. With 6 bases removed from V and 5 bases from J, the gap between germline ends came to 14 bases. Germline lookup yields CDR1 SQVTM and CDR2 ANQGSEA. The CDR3 is 13 amino acids. The CDR3 loop reads CSVEQPQNNEQFF. In DNA form, the CDR3 reads TGCAGCGTGGAGCAACCGCAGAACAATGAGCAGTTCTTC.

A few counts support this clone. The V call is TRBV15, the J call TRBJ2-1, with D possibly being TRBD1 (5 bases). The V and J ends lost 1 base and 6 bases respectively, with 13 bases between them. Germline loops: CDR1 LNHNV, CDR2 YYDKDF (reference sequence). The CDR3 is 15 residues long. CDR3 loop: CATSRGRGMVNEQFF. In DNA form, the CDR3 reads TGTGCCACCAGCAGAGGTAGGGGAATGGTCAATGAGCAGTTCTTC. Full variable domain (rest looked up from reference TRBV15 and TRBJ2-1): DAMVIQNPRYQVTQFGKPVTLSCSQTLNHNVMYWYQQKSSQAPKLLFHYYDKDFNNEADTPDNFQSRRPNTSFCFLDIRSPGLGDTAMYLCATSRGRGMVNEQFFGPGTRLTVL.

The chain is built from TRBV11-2 and TRBJ2-7, with TRBD2 as a possible D gene (6 bases). Trimming cost V 5 bases and J 0 bases, with 14 bases left between them. The CDR3 covers 15 residues. Per germline, CDR1 SGHAT and CDR2 FQNNGV. The CDR3: CASSKNRDFSYEQYF. Written as DNA, the CDR3 is TGTGCCAGCAGCAAGAACCGGGACTTCTCCTACGAGCAGTACTTC.

The chain employs TRBV4-3 and TRBJ2-7; 11 bases match TRBD2. With 1 base clipped from V and 1 base from J, the junction kept 9 bases outside the gene matches. The CDR3 sequence is 18 residues long. Germline CDR1 LGHNA, CDR2 YSLEER. In nucleotides, the CDR3 is TGCGCCAGCAGCCAAGGCGGAAAACTAGCGGGAGAGTCCTACGAGCAGTACTTC. It codes for CASSQGGKLAGESYEQYF.